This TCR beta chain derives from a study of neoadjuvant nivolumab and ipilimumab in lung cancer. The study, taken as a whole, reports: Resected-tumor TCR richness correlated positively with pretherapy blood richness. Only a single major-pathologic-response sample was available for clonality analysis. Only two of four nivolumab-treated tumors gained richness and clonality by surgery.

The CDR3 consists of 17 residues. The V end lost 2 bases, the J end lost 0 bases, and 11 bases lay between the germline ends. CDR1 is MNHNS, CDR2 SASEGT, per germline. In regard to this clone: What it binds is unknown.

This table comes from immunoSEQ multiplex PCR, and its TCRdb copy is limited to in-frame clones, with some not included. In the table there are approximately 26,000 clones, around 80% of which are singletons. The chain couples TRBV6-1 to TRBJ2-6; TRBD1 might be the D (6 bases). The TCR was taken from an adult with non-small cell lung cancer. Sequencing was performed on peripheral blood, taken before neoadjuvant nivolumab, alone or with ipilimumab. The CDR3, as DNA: TGTGCCAGCAGTGAACAGGGGCGACTCTCTGGGGCCAACGTCCTGACTTTC. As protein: CASSEQGRLSGANVLTF.